A single sample is the source of the 18 T cell receptor beta chains below, sequenced in a study of control samples from healthy donors and cancer patients. The table came from immunoSEQ multiplex PCR; TCRdb's copy has only in-frame clones and leaves some out. The profile shows about 120,000 clones, roughly nine tenths of them singletons. The sequenced sample consisted of PBMCs. These receptors were collected from a woman aged 50 to 60 with colorectal cancer.

The rearrangement joins TRBV7-6 to TRBJ2-7, with a possible D match to TRBD1 (6 bases). Trimming cost V 5 bases and J 6 bases, with 14 bases left between them. Germline V CDR1 and CDR2: SGHVS, FNYEAQ. The length of the CDR3 is 13 residues. The DNA of the CDR3 is TGTGCCAGCAGCGCCACAGGGCAAACCGAGCAGTACTTC. As protein: CASSATGQTEQYF. The full variable domain, completed using reference TRBV7-6 and TRBJ2-7, is GAGVSQSPRYKVTKRGQDVALRCDPISGHVSLYWYRQALGQGPEFLTYFNYEAQQDKSGLPNDRFSAERPEGSISTLTIQRTEQRDSAMYRCASSATGQTEQYFGPGTRLTVT.

The chain is built from TRBV7-9 and TRBJ2-3; 9 bases agree with TRBD2. The V gene's germline CDR1 is SEHNR and CDR2 FQNEAQ (reference sequence). The junction had 10 bases not matched to a gene; V was cut back by 7 bases and J by 2 bases. The CDR3 extends over 16 amino acids. In nucleotides, the CDR3 is TGTGCCAGCATCAAAGCGGGGGGAATAGTCACAGATACGCAGTATTTT. Translating it yields CASIKAGGIVTDTQYF.

The chain uses TRBV4-1 and TRBJ1-4; D is unclear. The CDR3 loop spans 16 amino acids. From germline, CDR1 is MGHRA and CDR2 YSYEKL. V was pared by 0 bases and J by 5 bases, with 13 bases between. This CDR3 reads CASSQDSPYGNEKLFF. The CDR3 nucleotides read TGCGCCAGCAGCCAAGATAGTCCCTACGGGAATGAAAAACTGTTTTTT.

This chain links TRBV18 with TRBJ1-6; unclear D gene. The CDR3 loop spans 17 amino acids. Germline V CDR1 and CDR2: KGHSH, LQKENI. V lost 3 bases and J 0 bases, leaving 12 bases between the germline ends. CDR3 in DNA: TGTGCCAGCTCACCGGACGTACCAAGCTCCTATAATTCACCCCTCCACTTT. Protein product: CASSPDVPSSYNSPLHF.

The chain carries TRBV27 and TRBJ1-1; D is unresolved. The CDR3 runs 13 residues. Between the trimmed V and J ends, which lost 5 bases and 5 bases, there was a span of 12 bases. CDR1 and CDR2 from the germline V gene are MNHEY and SMNVEV (reference sequence). CDR3 in DNA: TGTGCCAGCAGTAATCGGCCTGGGACTGAAGCTTTCTTT. It translates to CASSNRPGTEAFF.

The J gene is TRBJ2-7, the V gene TRBV28; TRBD1 might be the D (5 bases). The CDR3 consists of 15 residues. The germline CDR1 and CDR2 sequences are MDHEN and SYDVKM. V lost 2 bases and J 2 bases, leaving 13 bases between the germline ends. CDR3 protein: CASSLKGKSPYEQYF. Written as DNA, the CDR3 is TGTGCCAGCAGTTTAAAGGGGAAGTCACCCTACGAGCAGTACTTC.

The DNA for the CDR3 is TGTGCCAGCGGGACAGGGGACCACGAGCAGTACTTC. As protein: CASGTGDHEQYF. The rearrangement uses TRBV27 and TRBJ2-7, with 10 bases lining up with TRBD1. The length of the CDR3 is 12 residues. The ends lost 8 bases at V and 5 bases at J; junction bases unmatched: 3. Germline V lookup: CDR1 MNHEY, CDR2 SMNVEV (reference sequence).

This sequence joins TRBV11-2 and TRBJ2-7; no reliable D call. Germline V lookup: CDR1 SGHAT, CDR2 FQNNGV. This CDR3 has 13 residues. The germline V and J ends were trimmed by 0 bases and 4 bases, with 7 bases remaining between them. CDR3 protein: CASSLDGLYEQYF. CDR3 nucleotide sequence: TGTGCCAGCAGCTTAGATGGGCTTTACGAGCAGTACTTC.

This chain connects TRBV7-9 to TRBJ1-1; the D is unclear. This CDR3 is 11 amino acids long. Trimming left V 4 bases short and J 11 bases short, with 11 bases between. The germline V gene encodes CDR1 SEHNR and CDR2 FQNEAQ (reference sequence). CDR3 region: CASSSLLDAFF. The CDR3, as DNA: TGTGCCAGCAGCTCCCTCTTGGATGCTTTCTTT.

The J gene is TRBJ2-3, the V gene TRBV5-4; D unresolved. V lost 2 bases to trimming and J lost 1 base, with 5 bases between them. The CDR3 contains 13 residues. Germline CDR1 SGHNT, CDR2 YYREEE (reference sequence). As DNA, the CDR3 is TGTGCCAGCAGCTTACCCGGCACAGATACGCAGTATTTT. Translated: CASSLPGTDTQYF.

This sequence joins TRBV10-3 and TRBJ2-7, with 8 bases lining up with TRBD2. V gave up 6 bases and J gave up 1 base; unmatched junction bases: 8. Germline assignment: CDR1 ENHRY and CDR2 SYGVKD. The CDR3 consists of 15 residues. CDR3 loop: CAIRGSTGGSYEQYF. The DNA for the CDR3 is TGTGCCATCAGGGGGTCGACGGGAGGGTCCTACGAGCAGTACTTC.

The rearrangement links TRBV5-1 to TRBJ2-7; 10 nucleotides match TRBD1. Germline CDR1 and CDR2: SGHRS and YFSETQ. The CDR3 contains 17 residues. J gave up 0 bases and V 4 bases, and 10 bases lay outside the gene matches. The CDR3 bases are TGCGCCAGCAGCATTACGACAGGGGGCATCCTCTCCTACGAGCAGTACTTC. Translation gives CASSITTGGILSYEQYF.

V gene TRBV10-3 combines with J gene TRBJ1-3, with D possibly TRBD1 on 6 matching bases. Germline lookup yields CDR1 ENHRY and CDR2 SYGVKD. V lost 10 bases, J lost 0 bases, and 13 bases lay in between. The CDR3 has 14 amino acids. CDR3 nucleotide sequence: TGTGCCACCCAGAACAGGGACTCTGGAAACACCATATATTTT. The encoded protein is CATQNRDSGNTIYF.

The chain has TRBV6-2 or TRBV6-3 and TRBJ2-5; D ambiguous. This CDR3 spans 13 amino acids. V was pared by 0 bases and J by 7 bases, with 9 bases between. Germline CDR1 reads MNHEY; CDR2 reads SVGEGT. This CDR3 reads CASSYSSLGTQYF. CDR3 bases: TGTGCCAGCAGTTACTCGAGTCTGGGGACCCAGTACTTC.

V gene TRBV19 combines with J gene TRBJ1-1; 10 bases align to TRBD1. The J segment lost 5 bases and the V segment lost 3 bases, leaving 3 bases of the junction unmatched. This CDR3 comprises 14 residues. CDR1 is LNHDA, CDR2 SQIVND, per germline (reference sequence). CDR3 residues: CASSILGQGTEAFF. The CDR3 DNA follows: TGTGCCAGTAGTATTTTGGGACAGGGGACTGAAGCTTTCTTT.

This chain connects TRBV2 to TRBJ1-5; 8 bases fit TRBD1. CDR1 is SNHLY and CDR2 is FYNNEI in the germline V gene. The CDR3 has 15 amino acids. Trimming took 4 bases from V and 5 from J; bases not matched to a gene: 7. CDR3 nucleotides: TGTGCCAGCAGTGCGTCCAGGGGGCGTGATCAGCCCCAGCATTTT. It codes for CASSASRGRDQPQHF.

The chain uses TRBV7-2 and TRBJ1-2, with TRBD1 matching 8 bases. CDR3 length: 13 amino acids. V was clipped by 5 bases and J by 7 bases; unmatched bases: 6. The germline V gene has CDR1 SGHTA and CDR2 FQGNSA. The DNA of the CDR3 is TGTGCCAGCAGCCCTCGGACAGGGTTTGGCTACACCTTC. It encodes CASSPRTGFGYTF.

The chain uses TRBV7-3 and TRBJ1-2, with 8 bases aligning to TRBD1. Germline trimming cut 4 bases from V and 8 bases from J; bases unmatched to any gene: 6. The CDR3 consists of 13 residues. Germline-derived CDR1 and CDR2 are SGHTA and FQGTGA. In DNA, the CDR3 is TGTGCCAGCAGCTCCCCGGACAGGGTCGGCTACACCTTC. Translated, it gives CASSSPDRVGYTF. The full variable domain, with the rest looked up from reference TRBV7-3 and TRBJ1-2, is GAGVSQTPSNKVTEKGKYVELRCDPISGHTALYWYRQSLGQGPEFLIYFQGTGAADDSGLPNDRFFAVRPEGSVSTLKIQRTERGDSAVYLCASSSPDRVGYTFGSGTRLTVV.